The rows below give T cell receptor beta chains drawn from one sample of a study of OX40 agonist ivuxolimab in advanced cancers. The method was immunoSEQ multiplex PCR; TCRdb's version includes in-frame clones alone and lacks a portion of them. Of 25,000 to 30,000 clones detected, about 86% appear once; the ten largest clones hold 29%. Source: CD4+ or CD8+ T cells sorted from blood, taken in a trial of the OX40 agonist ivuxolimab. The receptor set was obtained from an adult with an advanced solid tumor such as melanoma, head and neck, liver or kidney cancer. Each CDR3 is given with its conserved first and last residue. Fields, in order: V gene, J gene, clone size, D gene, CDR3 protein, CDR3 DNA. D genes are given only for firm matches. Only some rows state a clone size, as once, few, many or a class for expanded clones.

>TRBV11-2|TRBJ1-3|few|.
CASSLASQNTIYF
TGTGCCAGCAGCTTGGCCAGTCAAAACACCATATATTTT
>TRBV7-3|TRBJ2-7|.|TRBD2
CASSLETAGVYEQYF
TGTGCCAGCAGCTTAGAGACTGCGGGAGTCTACGAGCAGTACTTC
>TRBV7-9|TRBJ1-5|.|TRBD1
CASSFAGTGINQPQHF
TGTGCCAGCAGCTTTGCTGGGACAGGAATCAATCAGCCCCAGCATTTT
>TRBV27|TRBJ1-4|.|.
CASSLYLAGEKLFF
TGTGCCAGCAGTTTATACCTTGCGGGTGAAAAACTGTTTTTT
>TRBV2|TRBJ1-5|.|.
CASRHSSNQPQHF
TGTGCCAGCAGACACAGTAGCAATCAGCCCCAGCATTTT
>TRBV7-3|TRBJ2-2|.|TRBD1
CASSGVGQGAIRLFF
TGTGCCAGCAGCGGGGTGGGGCAGGGGGCCATACGGCTGTTTTTT
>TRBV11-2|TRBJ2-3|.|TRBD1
CASSLVVTGGDGTDTQYF
TGTGCCAGCAGCTTAGTTGTGACAGGGGGCGATGGCACAGATACGCAGTATTTT
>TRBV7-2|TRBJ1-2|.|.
CASSLGLGGHAYF
TGTGCCAGCAGCTTAGGACTTGGGGGCCATGCTTACTTC
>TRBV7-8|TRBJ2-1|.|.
CASSPRTDSYNEQFF
TGTGCCAGCAGCCCCCGGACAGATTCATACAATGAGCAGTTCTTC
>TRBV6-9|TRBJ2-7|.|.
CASSYSTPFYEQYF
TGTGCCAGCAGTTACTCGACTCCATTCTACGAGCAGTACTTC